This T cell receptor (beta chain) was identified in a study of cytomegalovirus exposure and HLA in healthy donors. In the PCR, 60 Vbeta and 13 Jbeta primers were used. The method was immunoSEQ multiplex PCR; TCRdb's version includes in-frame clones alone and lacks a portion of them. In the table there are 99,000 or so clones, over 80% of which are singletons. Trimming left V 1 base short and J 0 bases short, with 3 bases between. Per the germline V gene, CDR1 is LNHDA and CDR2 is SQIVND (reference sequence). CDR3 length equals 13 residues. Study-level points and caveats: Among the most significant clusters, several appeared linked to common viral pathogens in a later analysis.

Notes on this clone: Antigen unknown.

The chain has TRBV19 and TRBJ1-2; no firm D call. The sequenced material came from PBMCs. This TCR came from a female donor in good health and CMV-seropositive. This chain's CDR3 is CASSIGANYGYTF. CDR3 DNA sequence: TGTGCCAGTAGTATAGGAGCTAACTATGGCTACACCTTC.